What follows are 5 T cell receptor beta chains derived from one specimen sequenced in a study of T cell responses to AZD1222 COVID-19 vaccine. The method was immunoSEQ multiplex PCR; TCRdb's version includes in-frame clones alone and lacks a portion of them. The table has just under 85,000 clones, 86% seen once; the top ten hold 8.7%. The material was peripheral blood, obtained on day 0 of AZD1222 vaccination. These receptors were taken from an adult in good health.

This clone was counted a single time. The rearrangement joins TRBV6-5 to TRBJ1-3; possible D gene TRBD1, 5 bases. The length of the CDR3 is 14 residues. In germline, CDR1 is MNHEY, CDR2 SVGAGI. V lost 9 bases to trimming and J lost 2 bases, with 14 bases between them. The CDR3 protein is CASLGGFAGNTIYF. The CDR3 DNA sequence: TGTGCCAGTTTGGGGGGGTTCGCTGGAAACACCATATATTTT.

J is TRBJ2-5 and V is TRBV7-2; 8 bases are a match to TRBD2. V was pared by 2 bases and J by 4 bases, with 3 bases of the junction left unmatched. Germline assignment: CDR1 SGHTA and CDR2 FQGNSA. The CDR3 length is 14 residues. CDR3 protein: CASSLQRELETQYF. In DNA form, the CDR3 reads TGTGCCAGCAGCTTACAGCGGGAGCTAGAGACCCAGTACTTC.

The chain carries TRBV18 and TRBJ2-1; 7 bases are a match to TRBD2. The germline V gene has CDR1 KGHSH and CDR2 LQKENI. V was pared by 3 bases and J by 7 bases, with 6 bases of the junction left unmatched. CDR3 length equals 14 residues. The CDR3 protein is CASSPTGGSNEQFF. The CDR3 DNA follows: TGTGCCAGCTCACCGACGGGAGGCAGTAATGAGCAGTTCTTC.

This chain connects TRBV6-1 to TRBJ1-6; D might be TRBD1 (6 bases). CDR1 is MNHNS and CDR2 is SASEGT in the germline V gene. Trimming left V 2 bases short and J 0 bases short, with 17 bases between. The CDR3 runs 19 residues. CDR3 in amino acids: CASSEPGTRRSSYNSPLHF. The CDR3 DNA reads TGTGCCAGCAGTGAACCCGGGACACGGCGAAGCTCCTATAATTCACCCCTCCACTTT.

V gene TRBV7-8 combines with J gene TRBJ2-7, with TRBD2 as a possible D gene (6 bases). The CDR3 has 15 residues. V lost 1 base to trimming and J lost 0 bases, with 10 bases between them. The germline gives CDR1 SGHVS, CDR2 FQNEAQ. The CDR3 loop reads CASSLVAGTSYEQYF. CDR3 nucleotides: TGTGCCAGCAGCTTAGTGGCGGGAACCTCCTACGAGCAGTACTTC.